Below are 13 T cell receptor beta chains sequenced from a single sample in a study of blood T cell repertoires in COVID-19. The repertoire was sequenced with immunoSEQ multiplex PCR; TCRdb's copy has only in-frame clones and lacks some. This sample has around 190,000 clones; around 81% occur once, and the top ten carry 11%. Sequencing used peripheral blood. The receptors were sampled from a middle-aged woman with COVID-19, enrolled during active disease.

The chain couples TRBV5-6 to TRBJ1-6; D call uncertain. The CDR3 sequence is 16 residues long. Germline assignment: CDR1 SGHDT and CDR2 YYEEEE. V dropped 4 bases and J dropped 0 bases, with 11 bases sitting between them. The CDR3 region is CASSAKESSYNSPLHF. CDR3 bases: TGTGCCAGCAGCGCAAAAGAGAGCTCCTATAATTCACCCCTCCACTTT.

The CDR3 protein is CASSHGTGDNEKLFF. CDR3 nucleotides: TGTGCCAGCAGCCACGGGACGGGAGATAATGAAAAACTGTTTTTT. V is TRBV13 and J is TRBJ1-4, with D possibly being TRBD1 (5 bases). Per germline, CDR1 PRHDT and CDR2 FYEKMQ (reference sequence). The V end lost 5 bases, the J end lost 4 bases, and 14 bases lay between the germline ends. This CDR3 has 15 residues.

Only a few counts were recorded for this clone. The chain joins TRBV7-8 to TRBJ1-6, with TRBD1 matching over 9 bases. Germline values: CDR1 SGHVS, CDR2 FQNEAQ. Losses at the gene ends were 5 bases for V and 9 bases for J; bases not matched to a gene: 8. The CDR3 has 15 residues. The chain's CDR3 is CASSGRQGVSSPLHF. The CDR3 DNA follows: TGTGCCAGCAGCGGGCGACAGGGGGTCTCTTCACCCCTCCACTTT.

This clone was seen only once. The chain carries TRBV7-9 and TRBJ1-3; D unresolved. Germline V CDR1 and CDR2: SEHNR, FQNEAQ (reference sequence). V was clipped by 1 base and J by 1 base, with 11 bases between them. The CDR3 length is 16 residues. In DNA form, the CDR3 reads TGTGCCAGCAGCTTAGGGTCGAGGAGGTCTGGAAACACCATATATTTT. Amino acids: CASSLGSRRSGNTIYF.

This chain connects TRBV30 to TRBJ1-5; a weak D match, TRBD1 (6 bases). This CDR3 contains 13 residues. V was clipped by 1 base and J by 5 bases, with 9 bases between them. Germline loops: CDR1 GTSNPN, CDR2 SVGIG (reference sequence). This chain's CDR3 is CAWSGGLDQPQHF. The CDR3, as DNA: TGTGCCTGGAGTGGGGGGCTCGATCAGCCCCAGCATTTT.

This chain joins TRBV12-5 and TRBJ1-5; D call uncertain. Germline values: CDR1 LGHNT, CDR2 FRNRAP. The CDR3 length is 16 residues. V was shortened by 4 bases and J by 3 bases, with 16 bases between the two germline ends. CDR3 nucleotides: TGTGCTAGTGGTTCGATCGTCGGGAAATACAATCAGCCCCAGCATTTT. Translating it yields CASGSIVGKYNQPQHF.

The genes are TRBV10-2 and TRBJ2-2; 10 bases map to TRBD2. V gave up 7 bases and J gave up 6 bases; unmatched junction bases: 23. Germline V gene data show CDR1 as WSHSY and CDR2 as SAAADI. The CDR3 totals 20 residues. Here the CDR3 DNA reads TGCGCCAGCATTCTCGACCCTAGGGGGTATCTAGCGGGAGATGCCGGGGAGCTGTTTTTT. It specifies CASILDPRGYLAGDAGELFF.

The chain recombines TRBV28 with TRBJ2-1; the match to TRBD2 covers 10 bases. Losses at the gene ends were 5 bases for V and 7 bases for J; bases not matched to a gene: 8. Germline V CDR1 and CDR2: MDHEN, SYDVKM. This CDR3 is built from 15 residues. DNA for the CDR3: TGTGCCAGCAGTACACTAGCGGGATTTGTAAATGAGCAGTTCTTC. It specifies CASSTLAGFVNEQFF.

The chain links TRBV7-2 to TRBJ2-5; a weak D match, TRBD1 (5 bases). CDR3 length equals 14 residues. Germline V CDR1 and CDR2: SGHTA, FQGNSA. V was shortened by 2 bases and J by 4 bases, with 11 bases between the two germline ends. The CDR3 nucleotides read TGTGCCAGCAGCTTAACAGGATCTGGAGAGACCCAGTACTTC. This codes for CASSLTGSGETQYF. Full variable domain (remainder filled in from reference TRBV7-2 and TRBJ2-5): GAGVSQSPSNKVTEKGKDVELRCDPISGHTALYWYRQSLGQGLEFLIYFQGNSAPDKSGLPSDRFSAERTGGSVSTLTIQRTQQEDSAVYLCASSLTGSGETQYFGPGTRLLVL.

V gene TRBV27 combines with J gene TRBJ1-2; 10 positions match TRBD1. The germline gives CDR1 MNHEY, CDR2 SMNVEV (reference sequence). With 6 bases clipped from V and 0 bases from J, the junction kept 4 bases outside the gene matches. The CDR3 is made up of 15 amino acids. The DNA for the CDR3 is TGTGCCAGCAGCGGGACAGGGGCTGCTAACTATGGCTACACCTTC. Translated, it gives CASSGTGAANYGYTF.

This clone was recorded once. V usage is TRBV7-9 and J usage is TRBJ1-3; TRBD1 might be the D (6 bases). This CDR3 spans 14 amino acids. Germline V lookup: CDR1 SEHNR, CDR2 FQNEAQ (reference sequence). With 5 bases removed from V and 2 bases from J, the gap between germline ends came to 10 bases. The CDR3: CASSQTGPGNTIYF. DNA of the CDR3: TGTGCCAGCAGCCAAACAGGGCCTGGAAACACCATATATTTT.

This clone was seen a handful of times. The chain combines TRBV5-6 with TRBJ1-1; weak D call: TRBD1 (6 bases). The germline gives CDR1 SGHDT, CDR2 YYEEEE. V lost 6 bases to trimming and J lost 2 bases, with 14 bases between them. The length of the CDR3 is 14 residues. The CDR3 loop is CASITRGKNTEAFF. Here the CDR3 DNA reads TGTGCCAGCATCACCAGGGGAAAAAACACTGAAGCTTTCTTT.

J is TRBJ1-1 and V is TRBV10-2; D perhaps matches TRBD1 (6 bases). The CDR3 extends over 13 amino acids. The ends were cut back, 8 bases at V and 11 bases at J, with 21 bases in the middle. In germline, CDR1 is WSHSY, CDR2 SAAADI. The CDR3 loop is CASHGQNERWAFF. DNA of the CDR3: TGCGCCAGCCACGGACAGAATGAACGGTGGGCTTTCTTT.